These 11 T cell receptor beta chains came from one sample sequenced in a study of cytomegalovirus exposure and HLA in healthy donors. PCR involved 60 Vbeta and 13 Jbeta primers. The assay was immunoSEQ multiplex PCR, and TCRdb's table has in-frame clones only and misses some. Here the sample spans roughly 120,000 clones, around 70% being singletons. The sequencing sample was made of PBMCs. The receptors stem from a man aged 25 to 45 in good health and CMV-seropositive.

The gene calls are TRBV9 and TRBJ2-7; 9 nucleotides line up with TRBD1. V lost 0 bases and J lost 0; bases outside the gene matches: 13. The CDR3 sequence is 19 residues long. Germline loops: CDR1 SGDLS, CDR2 YYNGEE. The CDR3 sequence is CASSVGGQGGNLRSYEQYV. The DNA for the CDR3 is TGTGCCAGCAGCGTAGGGGGACAGGGTGGAAATCTACGCTCCTACGAGCAGTACGTC.

This chain links TRBV19 with TRBJ1-1, with D possibly matching TRBD1 (6 bases). The germline gives CDR1 LNHDA, CDR2 SQIVND (reference sequence). The CDR3 consists of 15 residues. V lost 6 bases to trimming and J lost 3 bases, with 17 bases between them. The CDR3 loop reads CASSPGGGEYTEAFF. The CDR3 DNA is TGTGCCAGTAGCCCGGGGGGGGGCGAGTACACTGAAGCTTTCTTT. Full variable domain (remainder filled in from reference TRBV19 and TRBJ1-1): DGGITQSPKYLFRKEGQNVTLSCEQNLNHDAMYWYRQDPGQGLRLIYYSQIVNDFQKGDIAEGYSVSREKKESFPLTVTSAQKNPTAFYLCASSPGGGEYTEAFFGQGTRLTVV.

This chain joins TRBV29-1 and TRBJ1-2; D unclear. Germline values: CDR1 SQVTM, CDR2 ANQGSEA. This CDR3 has 16 amino acids. Trimming stripped 0 bases from V and 5 bases from J, with 19 bases between. DNA for the CDR3: TGCAGCGTTGAAGAATGGGTTGAAGAACCGGGGTATGGCTACACCTTC. Encoded protein: CSVEEWVEEPGYGYTF.

Concerning this clone: The junction and the germline gene differ at one end; a read error may be behind it. The gene calls are TRBV7-9 and TRBJ2-1, with D tentatively TRBD1 (6 bases). Germline V gene sequence: CDR1 SEHNR, CDR2 FQNEAQ (reference sequence). The CDR3 runs 15 residues. The CDR3 DNA reads TGTGCCAGCAGCTTAGGCCAGGGGTCCTACAGTGAGCAGTTCTTC. Protein sequence: CASSLGQGSYSEQFF.

The genes are TRBV9 and TRBJ2-7; D not resolved. Germline assignment: CDR1 SGDLS and CDR2 YYNGEE. Deletions cut 4 bases from V and 2 bases from J, with 19 bases between. This CDR3 region has 16 residues. The CDR3 DNA reads TGTGCCAGCAGCCCCTCCTACCAGGAAGTAACCTACGAGCAGTACTTC. Amino acids: CASSPSYQEVTYEQYF.

This chain links TRBV19 with TRBJ1-3; D not resolved. The CDR3 has 15 amino acids. CDR1 LNHDA and CDR2 SQIVND come from the germline V gene (reference sequence). The V end lost 4 bases, the J end lost 0 bases, and 10 bases lay between the germline ends. The CDR3 reads CASSRLLISGNTIYF. The CDR3 DNA reads TGTGCCAGTAGTAGGCTGTTGATCTCTGGAAACACCATATATTTT.

The V gene is TRBV10-3, the J gene TRBJ2-5; 10 positions agree with TRBD2. The CDR3 runs to 17 residues. Trimming at V came to 4 bases and at J to 2 bases, leaving 10 bases not matched to a gene. In germline, CDR1 is ENHRY, CDR2 SYGVKD. CDR3 amino acids: CAISAGFELAGQETQYF. DNA of the CDR3: TGTGCCATCAGTGCTGGGTTTGAACTAGCGGGGCAAGAGACCCAGTACTTC.

This chain links TRBV5-1 with TRBJ2-3; 8 bases agree with TRBD2. CDR1 and CDR2 from the germline V gene are SGHRS and YFSETQ. The CDR3 loop spans 16 amino acids. V shed 0 bases and J 4 bases; nucleotides not matched to a gene: 7. CDR3 protein: CASSLEWGRGADTQYF. The CDR3 region has the DNA TGCGCCAGCAGCTTGGAATGGGGGCGGGGGGCAGATACGCAGTATTTT. The whole variable domain, filled in from reference TRBV5-1 and TRBJ2-3, reads KAGVTQTPRYLIKTRGQQVTLSCSPISGHRSVSWYQQTPGQGLQFLFEYFSETQRNKGNFPGRFSGRQFSNSRSEMNVSTLELGDSALYLCASSLEWGRGADTQYFGPGTRLTVL.

This clone has just a few counts. The chain recombines TRBV4-1 with TRBJ2-1; 7 positions agree with TRBD2. V shed 2 bases and J 0 bases; nucleotides not matched to a gene: 7. The V gene's germline CDR1 is MGHRA and CDR2 YSYEKL. This CDR3 region has 17 residues. CDR3 bases: TGCGCCAGCAGCCAACGGCTAGCGGCAAGCTCCTACAATGAGCAGTTCTTC. Translation: CASSQRLAASSYNEQFF.

The rearrangement links TRBV6-6 to TRBJ2-7; TRBD1 agrees at 9 bases. The CDR3 consists of 15 residues. Germline assignment: CDR1 MNHNY and CDR2 SVGAGI (reference sequence). Losses at the gene ends were 6 bases for V and 4 bases for J; bases not matched to a gene: 10. CDR3 loop: CASSSPGQGVYEQYF. The CDR3 nucleotides read TGTGCCAGCAGCTCCCCGGGACAGGGAGTGTACGAGCAGTACTTC.

The chain recombines TRBV6-5 with TRBJ1-1; TRBD1 matches 9 bases. CDR1 is MNHEY and CDR2 is SVGAGI in the germline V gene. The junction had 9 bases not matched to a gene; V was cut back by 4 bases and J by 6 bases. This CDR3 has 15 amino acids. The CDR3 sequence is CASSWSGTGRPEAFF. CDR3 nucleotide sequence: TGTGCCAGCAGTTGGTCCGGGACAGGGAGGCCTGAAGCTTTCTTT.